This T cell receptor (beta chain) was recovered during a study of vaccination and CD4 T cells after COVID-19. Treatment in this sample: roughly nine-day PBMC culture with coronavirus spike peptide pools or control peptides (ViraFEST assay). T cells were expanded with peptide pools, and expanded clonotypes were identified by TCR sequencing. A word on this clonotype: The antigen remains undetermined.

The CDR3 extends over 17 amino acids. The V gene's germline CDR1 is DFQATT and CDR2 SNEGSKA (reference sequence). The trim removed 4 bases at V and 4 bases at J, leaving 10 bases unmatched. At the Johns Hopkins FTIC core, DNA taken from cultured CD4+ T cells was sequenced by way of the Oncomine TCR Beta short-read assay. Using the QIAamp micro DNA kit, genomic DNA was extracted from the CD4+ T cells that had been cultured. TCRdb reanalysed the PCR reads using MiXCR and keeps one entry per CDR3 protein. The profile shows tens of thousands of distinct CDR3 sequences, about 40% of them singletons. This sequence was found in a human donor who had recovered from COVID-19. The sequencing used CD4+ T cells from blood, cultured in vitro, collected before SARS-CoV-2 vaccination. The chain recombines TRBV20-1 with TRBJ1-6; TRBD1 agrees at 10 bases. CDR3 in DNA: TGCAGTGCTACCGGGACAGGGGCTCCGTCTTATAATTCACCCCTCCACTTT. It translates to CSATGTGAPSYNSPLHF.